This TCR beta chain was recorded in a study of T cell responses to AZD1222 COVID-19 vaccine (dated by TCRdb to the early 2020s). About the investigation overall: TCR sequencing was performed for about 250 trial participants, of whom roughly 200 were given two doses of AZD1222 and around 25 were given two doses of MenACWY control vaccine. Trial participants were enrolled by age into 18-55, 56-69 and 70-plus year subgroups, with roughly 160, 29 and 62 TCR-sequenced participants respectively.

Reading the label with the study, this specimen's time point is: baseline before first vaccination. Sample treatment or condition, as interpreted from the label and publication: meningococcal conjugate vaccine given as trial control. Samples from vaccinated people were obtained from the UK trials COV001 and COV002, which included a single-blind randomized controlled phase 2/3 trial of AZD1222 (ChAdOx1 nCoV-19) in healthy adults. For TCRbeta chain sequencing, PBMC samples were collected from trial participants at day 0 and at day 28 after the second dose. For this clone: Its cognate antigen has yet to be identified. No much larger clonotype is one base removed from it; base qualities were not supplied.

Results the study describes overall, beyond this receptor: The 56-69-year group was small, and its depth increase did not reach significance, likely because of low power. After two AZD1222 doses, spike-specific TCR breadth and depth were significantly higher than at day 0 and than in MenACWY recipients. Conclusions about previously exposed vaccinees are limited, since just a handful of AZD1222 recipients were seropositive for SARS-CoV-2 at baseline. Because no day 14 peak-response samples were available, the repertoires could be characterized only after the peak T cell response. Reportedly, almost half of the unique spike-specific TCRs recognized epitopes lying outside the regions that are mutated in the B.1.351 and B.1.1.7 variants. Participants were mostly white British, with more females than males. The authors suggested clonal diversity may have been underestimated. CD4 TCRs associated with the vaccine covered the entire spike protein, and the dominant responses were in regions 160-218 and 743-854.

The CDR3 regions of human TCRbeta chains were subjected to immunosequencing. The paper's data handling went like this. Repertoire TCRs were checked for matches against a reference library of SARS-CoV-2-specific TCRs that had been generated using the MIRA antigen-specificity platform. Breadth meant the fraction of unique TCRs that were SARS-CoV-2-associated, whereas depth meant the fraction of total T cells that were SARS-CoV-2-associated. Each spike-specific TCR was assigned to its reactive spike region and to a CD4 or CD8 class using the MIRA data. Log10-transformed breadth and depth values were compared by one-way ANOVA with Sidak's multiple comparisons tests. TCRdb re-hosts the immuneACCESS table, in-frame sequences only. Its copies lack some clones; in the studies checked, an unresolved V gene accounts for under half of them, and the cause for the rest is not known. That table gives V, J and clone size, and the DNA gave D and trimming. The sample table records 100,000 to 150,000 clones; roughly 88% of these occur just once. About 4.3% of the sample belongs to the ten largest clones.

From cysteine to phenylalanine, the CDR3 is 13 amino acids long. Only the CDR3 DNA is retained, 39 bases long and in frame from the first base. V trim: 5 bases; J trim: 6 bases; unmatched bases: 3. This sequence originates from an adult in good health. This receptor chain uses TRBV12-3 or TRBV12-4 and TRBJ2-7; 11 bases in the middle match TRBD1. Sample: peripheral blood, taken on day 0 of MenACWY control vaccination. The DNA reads TGTGCCAGCAGTACTGGGACAGGGGGCGAGCAGTACTTC. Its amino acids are CASSTGTGGEQYF.